This T cell receptor beta chain was captured by sequencing in a study of OX40 agonist ivuxolimab in advanced cancers. Overall study results and limits: At 0.1-3.0 mg/kg, partial responders had clonal expansion among the lowest observed. Compared with CD4+, CD8+ T cells on average had more expanded clones.

On this clone itself: Its specificity is unknown.

TCRdb's table, derived via immunoSEQ multiplex PCR, lists solely in-frame clones and lacks some. The sample records roughly 72,000 clones, 90% to 95% being singletons. The germline V gene encodes CDR1 SQVTM and CDR2 ANQGSEA. This CDR3 is built from 12 residues. V was cut by 2 bases and J by 1 base, with 6 bases left in between. Blood got drawn at baseline, again on cycle 4 day 1, and then on cycle 7 day 1. This sample comprised CD4+ or CD8+ T cells sorted from blood, obtained in a trial of the OX40 agonist ivuxolimab. The clonotype originates from an adult with an advanced solid tumor such as melanoma, head and neck, liver or kidney cancer. The chain uses TRBV29-1 and TRBJ2-7; no clear D. This CDR3 reads CSVELRSYEQYF. The CDR3, as DNA: TGCAGCGTTGAATTACGGTCCTACGAGCAGTACTTC.